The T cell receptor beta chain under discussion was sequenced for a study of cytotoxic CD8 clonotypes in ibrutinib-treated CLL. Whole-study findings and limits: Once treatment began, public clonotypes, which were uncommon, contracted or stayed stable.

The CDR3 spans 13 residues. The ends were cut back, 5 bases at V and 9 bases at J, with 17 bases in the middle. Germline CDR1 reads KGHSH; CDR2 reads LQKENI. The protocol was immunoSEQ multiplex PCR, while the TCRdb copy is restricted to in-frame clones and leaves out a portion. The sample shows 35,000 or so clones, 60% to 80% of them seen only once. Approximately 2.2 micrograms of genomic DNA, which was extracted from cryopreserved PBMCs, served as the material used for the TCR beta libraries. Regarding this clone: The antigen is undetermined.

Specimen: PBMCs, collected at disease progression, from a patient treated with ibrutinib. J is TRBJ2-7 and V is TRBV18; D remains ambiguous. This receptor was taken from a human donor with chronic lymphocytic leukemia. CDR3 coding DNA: TGTGCCAGCTCATCAACCCGGGCCCTCGCGCAGTACTTC. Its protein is CASSSTRALAQYF.